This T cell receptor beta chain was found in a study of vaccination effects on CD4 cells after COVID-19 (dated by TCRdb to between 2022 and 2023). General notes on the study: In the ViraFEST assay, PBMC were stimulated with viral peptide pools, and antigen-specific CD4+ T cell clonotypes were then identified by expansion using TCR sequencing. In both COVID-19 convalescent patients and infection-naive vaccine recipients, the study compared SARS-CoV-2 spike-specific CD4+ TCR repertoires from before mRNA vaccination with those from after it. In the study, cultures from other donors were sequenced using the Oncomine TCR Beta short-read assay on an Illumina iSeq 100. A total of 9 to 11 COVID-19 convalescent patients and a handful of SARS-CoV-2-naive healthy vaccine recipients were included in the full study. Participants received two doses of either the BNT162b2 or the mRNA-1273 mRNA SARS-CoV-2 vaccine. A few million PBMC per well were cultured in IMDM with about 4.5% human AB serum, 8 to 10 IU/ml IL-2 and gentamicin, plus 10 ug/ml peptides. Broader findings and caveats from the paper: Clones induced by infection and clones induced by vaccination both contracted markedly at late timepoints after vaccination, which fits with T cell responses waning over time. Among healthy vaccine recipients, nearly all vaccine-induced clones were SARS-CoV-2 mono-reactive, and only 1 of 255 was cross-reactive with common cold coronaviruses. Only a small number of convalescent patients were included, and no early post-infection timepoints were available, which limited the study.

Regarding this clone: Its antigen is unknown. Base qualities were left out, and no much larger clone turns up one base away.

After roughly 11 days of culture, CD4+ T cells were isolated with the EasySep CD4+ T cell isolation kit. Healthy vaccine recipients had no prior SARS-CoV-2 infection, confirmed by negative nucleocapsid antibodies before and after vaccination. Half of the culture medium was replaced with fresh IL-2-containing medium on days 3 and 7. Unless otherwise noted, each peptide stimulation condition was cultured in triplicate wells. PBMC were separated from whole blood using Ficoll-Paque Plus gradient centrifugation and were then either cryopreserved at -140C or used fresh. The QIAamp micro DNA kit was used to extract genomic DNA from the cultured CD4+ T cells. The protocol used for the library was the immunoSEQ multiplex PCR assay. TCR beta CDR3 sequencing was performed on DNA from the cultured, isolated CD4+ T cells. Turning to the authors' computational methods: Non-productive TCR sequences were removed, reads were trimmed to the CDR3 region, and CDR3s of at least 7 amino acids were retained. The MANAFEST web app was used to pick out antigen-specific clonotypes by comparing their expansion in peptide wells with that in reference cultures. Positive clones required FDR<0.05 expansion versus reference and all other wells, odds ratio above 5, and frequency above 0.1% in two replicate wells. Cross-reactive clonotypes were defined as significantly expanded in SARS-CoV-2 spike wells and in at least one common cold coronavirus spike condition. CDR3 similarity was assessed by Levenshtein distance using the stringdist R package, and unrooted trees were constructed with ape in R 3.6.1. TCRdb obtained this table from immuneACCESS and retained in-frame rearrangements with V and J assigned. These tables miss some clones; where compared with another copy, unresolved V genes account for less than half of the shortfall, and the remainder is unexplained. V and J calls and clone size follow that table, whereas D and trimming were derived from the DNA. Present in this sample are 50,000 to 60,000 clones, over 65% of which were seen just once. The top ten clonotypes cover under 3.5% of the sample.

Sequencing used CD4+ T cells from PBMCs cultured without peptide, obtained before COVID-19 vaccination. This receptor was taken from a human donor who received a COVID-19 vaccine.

CDR3 sequence: CASSFSGGAHEQYV. Here is the DNA: TGTGCCAGCAGCTTCAGCGGGGGGGCCCACGAGCAGTACGTC. Here the chain combines TRBV7-9 and TRBJ2-7, with 10 junctional bases fitting TRBD2. The CDR3 numbers 14 residues from cysteine through valine. Only the CDR3 region is kept as DNA, spanning 42 bases read in frame from base 1. CDR1 and CDR2, looked up from the germline V gene (reference sequence), are SEHNR and FQNEAQ. V is cut back by 3 bases and J by 5 bases, with 4 bases in the junction unmatched.